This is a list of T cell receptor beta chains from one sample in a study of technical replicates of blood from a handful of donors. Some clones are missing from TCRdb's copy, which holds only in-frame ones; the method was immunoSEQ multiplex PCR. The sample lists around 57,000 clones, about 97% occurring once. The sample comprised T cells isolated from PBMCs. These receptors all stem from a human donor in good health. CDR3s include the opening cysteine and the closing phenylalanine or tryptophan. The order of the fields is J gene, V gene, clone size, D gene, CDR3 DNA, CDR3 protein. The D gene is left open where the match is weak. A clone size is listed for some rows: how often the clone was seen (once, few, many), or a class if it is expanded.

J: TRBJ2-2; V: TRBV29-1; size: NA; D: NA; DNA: TGCAGCGCGATTCCGCGAGGTTCCGGGGAGCTGTTTTTT; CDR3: CSAIPRGSGELFF
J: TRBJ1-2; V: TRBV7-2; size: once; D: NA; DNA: TGTGCCAGCAGCTTAAGGAGTTATGGCTACACCTTC; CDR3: CASSLRSYGYTF
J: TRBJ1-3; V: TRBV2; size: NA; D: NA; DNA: TGTGCCAGCAGTGGAGGGATCGGCTCTGGAAACACCATATATTTT; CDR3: CASSGGIGSGNTIYF
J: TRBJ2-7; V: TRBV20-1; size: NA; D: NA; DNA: TGCAGTGCTAAGAGGTCCCACGAGCAGTACTTC; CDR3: CSAKRSHEQYF
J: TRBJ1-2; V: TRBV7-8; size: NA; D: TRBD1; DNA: TGTGCCAGCAGCTCCTCGTCAGGGGGCGTGATACGGGGCTACACCTTC; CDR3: CASSSSSGGVIRGYTF
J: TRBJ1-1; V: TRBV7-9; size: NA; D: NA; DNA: TGTGCCAGCAGGCATCCGGGACTGAGGGTTCCTGAAGCTTTCTTT; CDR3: CASRHPGLRVPEAFF
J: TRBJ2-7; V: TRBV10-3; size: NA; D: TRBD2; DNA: TGTGCCATCAGGGACATAGCGGGATTGACCCCCTACGAGCAGTACTTC; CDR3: CAIRDIAGLTPYEQYF
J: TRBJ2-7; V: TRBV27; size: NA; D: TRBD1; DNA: TGTGCCAGTCGTACAGGGGGTTACGAGCAGTACTTC; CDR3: CASRTGGYEQYF
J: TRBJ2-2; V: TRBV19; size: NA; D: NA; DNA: TGTGCCAGTAGTCCTTTCGGGGAGCTGTTTTTT; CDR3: CASSPFGELFF
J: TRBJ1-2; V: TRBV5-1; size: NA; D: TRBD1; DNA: TGCGCCAGCAGCCGGGACAGGGGTAACTATGGCTACACCTTC; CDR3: CASSRDRGNYGYTF
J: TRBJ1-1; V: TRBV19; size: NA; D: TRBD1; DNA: TGTGCCACGACAGGGGACATGAACACTGAAGCTTTCTTT; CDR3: CATTGDMNTEAFF
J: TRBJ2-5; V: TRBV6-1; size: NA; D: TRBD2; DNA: TGTGCCAGCACCCTAGGGGCGCGGGGGGCGGAGACCCAGTACTTC; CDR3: CASTLGARGAETQYF
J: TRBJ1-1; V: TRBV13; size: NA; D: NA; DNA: TGTGCCAGCAGCTTATATTCGAGCAGTGGACTCACTGAAGCTTTCTTT; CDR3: CASSLYSSSGLTEAFF